These 27 T cell receptor beta chains came from one sample sequenced in a study of Ad26.COV2.S vaccination and SARS-CoV-2 variants (dated by TCRdb to the early 2020s). The treatment or condition label corresponds to: around 19 received Ad26.COV2.S at low or high dose, single or two shots; about 5 received placebo; per-sample allocation not given. For vaccine and placebo recipients, repertoires were sequenced using samples collected on day 63 after the first injection. To prepare the library, the immunoSEQ multiplex PCR assay was applied. The table comes from immuneACCESS by way of TCRdb, which keeps in-frame sequences with V and J called. Part of the clones is missing from these tables; in studies checked, under half for an unresolved V gene and the rest for unknown reasons. A total of about 500,000 clones appear in this sample, roughly nine tenths of them only once. The ten largest clones add up to roughly 1.7% of the sample.

The material sequenced was peripheral blood, taken in a trial of Ad26.COV2.S vaccine versus placebo. These receptors came from a person aged 18-65 years who received the Ad26.COV2.S COVID-19 vaccine or a placebo.

The V call is TRBV19, the J call TRBJ2-1; possibly TRBD2 for D (6 bases). Looked up from germline, CDR1 is LNHDA and CDR2 is SQIVND (reference sequence). V lost 1 base and J lost 1, with 8 bases in between. The CDR3 is made up of 15 amino acids. The CDR3 DNA is TGTGCCAGTAGTATAGGGAGCGGGTCCTACAATGAGCAGTTCTTC. Protein sequence: CASSIGSGSYNEQFF.

The chain joins TRBV6-4 to TRBJ2-1; 13 bases fit TRBD2. Germline assignment: CDR1 MRHNA and CDR2 SNTAGT. The CDR3 extends over 16 amino acids. Trimming cost V 3 bases and J 8 bases; bases outside gene matches: 7. The CDR3 region has the DNA TGTGCCAGCAGTGAGACTGGGACTAGCGGGATCTATGAGCAGTTCTTC. Encoded protein: CASSETGTSGIYEQFF.

The chain employs TRBV14 and TRBJ2-7; 11 bases line up with TRBD1. The CDR3 loop spans 16 amino acids. Germline V gene data show CDR1 as SGHDN and CDR2 as FVKESK. Trimming removed 3 bases from V and 3 bases from J; junction bases left unmatched: 7. Here the CDR3 reads CASSQAGTGGGYEQYF. The CDR3 DNA reads as TGTGCCAGCAGCCAGGCCGGGACAGGGGGTGGCTACGAGCAGTACTTC.

This clone is a singleton in its sample. The DNA of the CDR3 is TGTGCCACCGGGACGCCCAACACAGATACGCAGTATTTT. Translating gives CATGTPNTDTQYF. This chain uses TRBV10-3 with TRBJ2-3; either TRBD1 or TRBD2 may fit D (5 bases each). Germline V gene lookup returns CDR1 ENHRY and CDR2 SYGVKD. The V end lost 10 bases, the J end lost 2 bases, and 13 bases lay between the germline ends. The CDR3 is 13 amino acids.

The rearrangement uses TRBV5-3 and TRBJ1-5; D is uncertain. TRBV5-3 is annotated as an ORF whose role is uncertain. Between the trimmed V and J ends, which lost 5 bases and 3 bases, there was a span of 18 bases. This CDR3 is built from 16 residues. The CDR3 here is CARSQPGLFSNQPQHF. CDR3 nucleotides: TGTGCCAGAAGTCAACCCGGACTGTTCTCCAATCAGCCCCAGCATTTT.

This chain uses TRBV11-3 with TRBJ1-5, with TRBD1 matching 7 bases. This CDR3 has 17 amino acids. CDR1 SGHNT and CDR2 YENEEA come from the germline V gene. Trimming removed 1 base from V and 4 bases from J; junction bases left unmatched: 10. This CDR3 reads CASSLVPRDSRNQPQHF. CDR3 coding DNA: TGTGCCAGCAGCTTAGTTCCCCGGGACAGTCGTAATCAGCCCCAGCATTTT.

This clone was found once. The gene calls are TRBV7-9 and TRBJ2-5, with D maybe TRBD2 (5 bases). Trimming removed 0 bases from V and 1 base from J, with 6 bases in between. The CDR3 is made up of 14 amino acids. Germline assignment: CDR1 SEHNR and CDR2 FQNEAQ (reference sequence). The CDR3 here is CASSLAGSQETQYF. The CDR3 nucleotides read TGTGCCAGCAGCTTAGCGGGGAGCCAAGAGACCCAGTACTTC.

This clone was seen once. V and J are TRBV6-6 and TRBJ1-1; TRBD1 agrees at 8 bases. V dropped 5 bases and J dropped 4; count of bases not matched to a gene: 12. CDR1 MNHNY and CDR2 SVGAGI come from the germline V gene (reference sequence). The CDR3 length is 16 residues. Written as DNA, the CDR3 is TGTGCCAGCAGTCCCCGGACAGGGCAGGGCATCACTGAAGCTTTCTTT. Protein product: CASSPRTGQGITEAFF.

This chain connects TRBV28 to TRBJ2-1, with D possibly matching TRBD2 (6 bases). CDR1 and CDR2 (germline): MDHEN, SYDVKM. Trimming took 2 bases from V and 5 from J, leaving 19 bases between them. This CDR3 has 17 residues. Here the CDR3 reads CASSLNPFGGYDNEQFF. CDR3 bases: TGTGCCAGCAGTTTAAACCCATTTGGAGGGTACGACAATGAGCAGTTCTTC. The whole variable domain, filled in from reference TRBV28 and TRBJ2-1, reads DVKVTQSSRYLVKRTGEKVFLECVQDMDHENMFWYRQDPGLGLRLIYFSYDVKMKEKGDIPEGYSVSREKKERFSLILESASTNQTSMYLCASSLNPFGGYDNEQFFGPGTRLTVL.

V is TRBV6-6 and J is TRBJ2-1; TRBD1 might be the D (5 bases). Germline V CDR1 and CDR2: MNHNY, SVGAGI (reference sequence). The V end was cut by 5 bases, the J end by 6 bases, with 14 bases between. CDR3 length: 14 residues. The CDR3 loop is CASSGAQVFNEQFF. CDR3 in DNA: TGTGCCAGCAGTGGGGCCCAGGTATTCAATGAGCAGTTCTTC.

The gene calls are TRBV2 and TRBJ1-2; TRBD1 aligns across 9 bases. J gave up 7 bases and V 6 bases, and 9 bases lay outside the gene matches. The CDR3 consists of 14 residues. From germline, CDR1 is SNHLY and CDR2 FYNNEI. This CDR3 reads CASRRTGGERGYTF. The CDR3, as DNA: TGTGCCAGCAGAAGAACAGGGGGCGAACGTGGCTACACCTTC. Supplemented by reference TRBV2 and TRBJ1-2, the full variable domain reads EPEVTQTPSHQVTQMGQEVILRCVPISNHLYFYWYRQILGQKVEFLVSFYNNEISEKSEIFDDQFSVERPDGSNFTLKIRSTKLEDSAMYFCASRRTGGERGYTFGSGTRLTVV.

The gene calls are TRBV3-1 (or the pseudogene TRBV3-2) and TRBJ2-7, with 7 bases identical to TRBD1. In germline, CDR1 is LGHDT, CDR2 YNNKEL (reference sequence). V lost 0 bases and J lost 5; bases outside the gene matches: 7. The CDR3 has 15 residues. CDR3 loop: CASSQDVGGTDEQYF. The DNA for the CDR3 is TGTGCCAGCAGCCAAGACGTGGGTGGGACAGACGAGCAGTACTTC.

The J gene is TRBJ1-2, the V gene TRBV9; D not resolved. The CDR3 is 14 residues long. Germline CDR1 and CDR2: SGDLS and YYNGEE. V lost 0 bases and J 1 base, leaving 7 bases between the germline ends. CDR3 nucleotides: TGTGCCAGCAGCGTAGGAGCGGATAACTATGGCTACACCTTC. It codes for CASSVGADNYGYTF. The full variable domain, completed using reference TRBV9 and TRBJ1-2, is DSGVTQTPKHLITATGQRVTLRCSPRSGDLSVYWYQQSLDQGLQFLIQYYNGEERAKGNILERFSAQQFPDLHSELNLSSLELGDSALYFCASSVGADNYGYTFGSGTRLTVV.

This clone has only one observation. The chain has TRBV5-5 and TRBJ1-2; the match to TRBD1 covers 7 bases. Germline V gene lookup returns CDR1 SGHKS and CDR2 YYEKEE (reference sequence). The CDR3 has 14 amino acids. V was pared by 4 bases and J by 0 bases, with 3 bases of the junction left unmatched. CDR3 residues: CASSRTGSNYGYTF. CDR3 in DNA: TGTGCCAGCAGCCGGACAGGTTCTAACTATGGCTACACCTTC.

The V gene is TRBV30, the J gene TRBJ1-2, with unresolved D. The length of the CDR3 is 13 residues. V dropped 4 bases and J dropped 0 bases, with 9 bases sitting between them. Germline V gene data show CDR1 as GTSNPN and CDR2 as SVGIG (reference sequence). The CDR3 bases are TGTGCCTGGAATCCGGGGACTAACTATGGCTACACCTTC. This sequence encodes CAWNPGTNYGYTF.

As concerns this clone: The junction shows a germline mismatch at one end, possibly a read error. The chain links TRBV7-7 to TRBJ2-5, with 7 bases matching TRBD1. The germline gives CDR1 SSHAT, CDR2 FNYEAQ (reference sequence). The CDR3 runs to 15 residues. The CDR3 DNA follows: TGTGCTAGCAGCTTTGGGGTTGGGGGACAGGAGACCCAGTACTTC. Encoded protein: CASSFGVGGQETQYF.

The V and J genes are TRBV30 and TRBJ2-1; a possible D gene is TRBD1 (5 bases). Per germline, CDR1 GTSNPN and CDR2 SVGIG (reference sequence). V was clipped by 2 bases and J by 5 bases, with 10 bases between them. The CDR3 extends over 13 amino acids. The CDR3: CAWSRGTNNEQFF. The CDR3 DNA follows: TGTGCCTGGAGTAGGGGAACTAACAATGAGCAGTTCTTC. Based on the CDR3 plus reference TRBV30 and TRBJ2-1, the full variable domain is SQTIHQWPATLVQPVGSPLSLECTVEGTSNPNLYWYRQAAGRGLQLLFYSVGIGQISSEVPQNLSASRPQDRQFILSSKKLLLSDSGFYLCAWSRGTNNEQFFGPGTRLTVL.

This clone was counted a few times. The chain uses TRBV11-2 and TRBJ1-6; D call uncertain. Germline V lookup: CDR1 SGHAT, CDR2 FQNNGV. CDR3 length: 16 amino acids. V was shortened by 5 bases and J by 0 bases, with 11 bases between the two germline ends. CDR3 loop: CASSTDGSSYNSPLHF. As DNA, the CDR3 is TGTGCCAGCAGCACCGACGGGAGCTCCTATAATTCACCCCTCCACTTT.

The genes are TRBV19 and TRBJ2-3, with TRBD1 as a possible D gene (6 bases). Per germline, CDR1 LNHDA and CDR2 SQIVND (reference sequence). This CDR3 has 18 residues. V shed 0 bases and J shed 6 bases, with 22 bases lying between them. The CDR3 protein is CASSIESGTLQKTDTQYF. The CDR3 DNA reads TGTGCCAGTAGTATAGAATCCGGGACACTCCAGAAAACGGATACGCAGTATTTT.

Points on this clone: At one end, the junction sequence differs from germline, possibly due to a read error. The genes are TRBV7-3 and TRBJ2-6, with D hard to call. Germline V lookup: CDR1 SGHTA, CDR2 FQGTGA. The CDR3 consists of 18 residues. CDR3 in DNA: TGTGCCAGCAGCCTAACCCCGCGTGGGGTATCTGGGGCCAACGTCCTGACTTTC. It is translated as CASSLTPRGVSGANVLTF. Variable domain in full (rest from reference TRBV7-3 and TRBJ2-6): GAGVSQTPSNKVTEKGKYVELRCDPISGHTALYWYRQSLGQGPEFLIYFQGTGAADDSGLPNDRFFAVRPEGSVSTLKIQRTERGDSAVYLCASSLTPRGVSGANVLTFGAGSRLTVL.

The chain has TRBV6-5 and TRBJ2-3; D is ambiguous. Trimming shortened V by 0 bases and J by 2 bases, and 12 bases separated the two germline ends. The CDR3 spans 16 residues. Per germline, CDR1 MNHEY and CDR2 SVGAGI. This CDR3 is CASSYSGPSDTDTQYF. The CDR3 DNA sequence: TGTGCCAGCAGTTACTCCGGTCCTTCAGACACAGATACGCAGTATTTT.

The rearrangement links TRBV6-2 or TRBV6-3 to TRBJ2-1; D is perhaps TRBD1 (5 bases). CDR1 and CDR2 from the germline V gene are MNHEY and SVGEGT. Trimming took off 1 base at V and 0 bases at J, with 10 bases between the two ends. The CDR3 contains 16 residues. The CDR3, as DNA: TGTGCCAGCAGTTACTTGGGGCACTCCTCCTACAATGAGCAGTTCTTC. As protein: CASSYLGHSSYNEQFF.

V gene TRBV27 combines with J gene TRBJ1-2, with D uncertain. With 1 base removed from V and 2 bases from J, the gap between germline ends came to 5 bases. Germline values: CDR1 MNHEY, CDR2 SMNVEV (reference sequence). The CDR3 runs to 13 residues. The CDR3 bases are TGTGCCAGCAGTTTATTTCCCAACTATGGCTACACCTTC. Its translation is CASSLFPNYGYTF.

The chain links TRBV12-5 to TRBJ1-6; unclear D gene. Germline V gives CDR1 LGHNT, CDR2 FRNRAP. Trimming took off 5 bases at V and 5 bases at J, with 13 bases between the two ends. The CDR3 loop spans 15 amino acids. CDR3 amino acids: CASGPILGHNSPLHF. The CDR3 nucleotides read TGTGCTAGTGGTCCTATCCTAGGGCATAATTCACCCCTCCACTTT.

This clone occurred once. This chain links TRBV18 with TRBJ2-1; 9 nucleotides align to TRBD1. This CDR3 is built from 16 residues. Germline trimming cut 1 base from V and 7 bases from J; bases unmatched to any gene: 8. Germline V gene lookup returns CDR1 KGHSH and CDR2 LQKENI. The CDR3 bases are TGTGCCAGCTCACCACGACAGGGGGTGGTATTTAATGAGCAGTTCTTC. Translated: CASSPRQGVVFNEQFF. The full variable domain, in which reference TRBV18 and TRBJ2-1 provide the parts outside the CDR3, is NAGVMQNPRHLVRRRGQEARLRCSPMKGHSHVYWYRQLPEEGLKFMVYLQKENIIDESGMPKERFSAEFPKEGPSILRIQQVVRGDSAAYFCASSPRQGVVFNEQFFGPGTRLTVL.

A word on this clone: The same CDR3 arises from other DNA sequences in this sample as well. The chain carries TRBV2 and TRBJ1-4; D not resolved. The CDR3 consists of 14 residues. Germline lookup yields CDR1 SNHLY and CDR2 FYNNEI. With 6 bases removed from V and 0 bases from J, the gap between germline ends came to 8 bases. CDR3 amino acids: CASRTVTTNEKLFF. In DNA form, the CDR3 reads TGTGCCAGCAGAACAGTGACAACTAATGAAAAACTGTTTTTT.

The CDR3 reads CASKGGYGYTF. The DNA for the CDR3 is TGTGCCAGCAAGGGCGGCTATGGCTACACCTTC. This chain links TRBV6-5 with TRBJ1-2; D is unclear. The CDR3 totals 11 residues. Looked up from germline, CDR1 is MNHEY and CDR2 is SVGAGI. V lost 7 bases and J 4 bases, leaving 7 bases between the germline ends.